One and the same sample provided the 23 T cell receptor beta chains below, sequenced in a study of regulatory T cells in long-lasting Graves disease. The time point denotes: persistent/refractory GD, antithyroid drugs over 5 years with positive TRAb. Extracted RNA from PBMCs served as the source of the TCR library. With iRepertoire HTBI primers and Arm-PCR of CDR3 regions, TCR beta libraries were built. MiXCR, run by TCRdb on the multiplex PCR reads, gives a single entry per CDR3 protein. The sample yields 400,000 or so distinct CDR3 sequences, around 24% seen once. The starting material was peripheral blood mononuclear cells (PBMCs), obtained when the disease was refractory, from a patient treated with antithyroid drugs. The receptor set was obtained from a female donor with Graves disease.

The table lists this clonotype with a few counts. The CDR3 sequence is CASSLGSGTLKETQYF. CDR3 in DNA: TGCGCCAGCAGCTTGGGGTCCGGGACCTTGAAAGAGACCCAGTACTTC. The V call is TRBV5-1, the J call TRBJ2-5, with D perhaps being TRBD1 or TRBD2 (5 bases each). This CDR3 region has 16 residues. The germline V gene has CDR1 SGHRS and CDR2 YFSETQ. Trimming removed 0 bases from V and 3 bases from J, with 15 bases in between.

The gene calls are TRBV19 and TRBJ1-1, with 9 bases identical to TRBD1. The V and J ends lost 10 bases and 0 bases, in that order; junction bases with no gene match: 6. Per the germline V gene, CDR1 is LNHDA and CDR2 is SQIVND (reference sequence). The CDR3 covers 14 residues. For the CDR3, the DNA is TGTGCCACCCGCGGACAGGGGATGAACACTGAAGCTTTCTTT. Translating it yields CATRGQGMNTEAFF.

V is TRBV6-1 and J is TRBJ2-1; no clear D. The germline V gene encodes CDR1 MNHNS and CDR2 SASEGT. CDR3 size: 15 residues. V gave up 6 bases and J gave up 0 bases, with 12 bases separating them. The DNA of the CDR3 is TGTGCCAGCAGCCCGCGTTACATCTCCTACAATGAGCAGTTCTTC. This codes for CASSPRYISYNEQFF.

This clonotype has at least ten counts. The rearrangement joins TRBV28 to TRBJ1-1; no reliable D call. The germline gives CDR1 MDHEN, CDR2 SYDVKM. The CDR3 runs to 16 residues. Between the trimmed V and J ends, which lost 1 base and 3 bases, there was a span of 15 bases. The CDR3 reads CASSLFGGWEYTEAFF. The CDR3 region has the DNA TGTGCCAGCAGTTTATTTGGAGGGTGGGAGTACACTGAAGCTTTCTTT.

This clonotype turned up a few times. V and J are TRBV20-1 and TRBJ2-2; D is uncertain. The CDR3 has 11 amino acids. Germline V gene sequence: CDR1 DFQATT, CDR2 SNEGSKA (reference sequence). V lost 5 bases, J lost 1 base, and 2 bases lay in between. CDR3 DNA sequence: TGCAGTGCTTTGAACACCGGGGAGCTGTTTTTT. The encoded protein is CSALNTGELFF.

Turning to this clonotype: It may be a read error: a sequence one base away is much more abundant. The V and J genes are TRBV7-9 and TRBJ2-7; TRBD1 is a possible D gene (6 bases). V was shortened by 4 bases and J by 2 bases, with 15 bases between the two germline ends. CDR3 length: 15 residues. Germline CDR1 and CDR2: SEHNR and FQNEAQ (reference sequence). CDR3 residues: CASSSSQGIPYEQYF. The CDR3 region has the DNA TGTGCCAGCAGCTCATCACAGGGAATCCCCTACGAGCAGTACTTC.

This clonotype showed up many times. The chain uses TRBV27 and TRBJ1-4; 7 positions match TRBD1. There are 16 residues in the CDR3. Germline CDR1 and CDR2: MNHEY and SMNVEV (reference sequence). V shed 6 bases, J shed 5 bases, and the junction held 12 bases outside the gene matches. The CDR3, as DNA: TGTGCCAGCAGATCCGGGACAGCCAGTGCCAATGAAAAACTGTTTTTT. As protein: CASRSGTASANEKLFF.

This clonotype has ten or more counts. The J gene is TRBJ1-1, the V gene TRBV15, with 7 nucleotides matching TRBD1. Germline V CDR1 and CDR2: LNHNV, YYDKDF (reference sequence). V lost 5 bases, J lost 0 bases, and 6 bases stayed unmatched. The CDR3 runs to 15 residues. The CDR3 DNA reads TGTGCCACCAGCGAGTCAGGGGGGATGAACACTGAAGCTTTCTTT. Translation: CATSESGGMNTEAFF. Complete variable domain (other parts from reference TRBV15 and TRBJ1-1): DAMVIQNPRYQVTQFGKPVTLSCSQTLNHNVMYWYQQKSSQAPKLLFHYYDKDFNNEADTPDNFQSRRPNTSFCFLDIRSPGLGDTAMYLCATSESGGMNTEAFFGQGTRLTVV.

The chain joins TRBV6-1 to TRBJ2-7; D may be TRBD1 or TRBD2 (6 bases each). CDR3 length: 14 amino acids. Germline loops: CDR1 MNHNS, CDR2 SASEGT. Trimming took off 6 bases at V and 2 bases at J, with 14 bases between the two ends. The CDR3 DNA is TGTGCCAGCAGCTTGGGGGGCGCGGCCTACGAGCAGTACTTC. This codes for CASSLGGAAYEQYF.

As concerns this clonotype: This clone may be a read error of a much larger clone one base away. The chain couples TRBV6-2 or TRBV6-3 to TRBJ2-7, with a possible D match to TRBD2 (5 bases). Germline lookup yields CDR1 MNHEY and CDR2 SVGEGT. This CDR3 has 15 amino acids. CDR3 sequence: CASTQAGHSGFEQHF. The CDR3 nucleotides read TGTGCCAGCACCCAGGCTGGCCACTCGGGGTTCGAGCAGCACTTC.

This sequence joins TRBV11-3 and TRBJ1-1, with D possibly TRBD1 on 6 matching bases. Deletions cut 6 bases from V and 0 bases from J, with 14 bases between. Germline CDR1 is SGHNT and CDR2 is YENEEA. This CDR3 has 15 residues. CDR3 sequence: CASSTRTVMNTEAFF. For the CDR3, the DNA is TGTGCCAGCAGTACGAGGACAGTGATGAACACTGAAGCTTTCTTT. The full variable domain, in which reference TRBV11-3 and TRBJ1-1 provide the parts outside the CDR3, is EAGVVQSPRYKIIEKKQPVAFWCNPISGHNTLYWYLQNLGQGPELLIRYENEEAVDDSQLPKDRFSAERLKGVDSTLKIQPAELGDSAVYLCASSTRTVMNTEAFFGQGTRLTVV.

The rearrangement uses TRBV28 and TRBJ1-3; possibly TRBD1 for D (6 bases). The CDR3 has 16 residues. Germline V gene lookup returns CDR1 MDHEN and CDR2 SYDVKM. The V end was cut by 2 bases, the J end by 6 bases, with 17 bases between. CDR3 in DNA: TGTGCCAGCAGTTTACAACCCGGGGGGGGCGTAAACACCATATATTTT. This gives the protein CASSLQPGGGVNTIYF.

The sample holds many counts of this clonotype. The CDR3 sequence: CASKTQGLNEKLFF. The CDR3 DNA follows: TGTGCCAGCAAGACACAGGGCCTTAATGAAAAACTGTTTTTT. This chain connects TRBV2 to TRBJ1-4, with D perhaps TRBD1 (6 bases). The ends were cut back, 7 bases at V and 4 bases at J, with 13 bases in the middle. The germline V gene has CDR1 SNHLY and CDR2 FYNNEI. The CDR3 covers 14 residues.

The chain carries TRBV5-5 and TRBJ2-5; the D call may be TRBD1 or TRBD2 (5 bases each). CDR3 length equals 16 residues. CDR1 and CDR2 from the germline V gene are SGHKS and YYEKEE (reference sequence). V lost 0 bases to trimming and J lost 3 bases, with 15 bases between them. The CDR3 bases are TGTGCCAGCAGCTTGGGGGGGTCCGACGCGAAAGAGACCCAGTACTTC. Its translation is CASSLGGSDAKETQYF.

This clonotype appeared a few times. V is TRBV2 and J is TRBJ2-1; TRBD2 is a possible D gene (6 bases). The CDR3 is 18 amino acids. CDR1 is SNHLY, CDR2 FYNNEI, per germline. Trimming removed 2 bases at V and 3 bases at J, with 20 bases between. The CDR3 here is CASSELGVRGSNYNEQFF. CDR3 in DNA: TGTGCCAGCAGTGAACTTGGGGTTCGGGGGAGTAACTACAATGAGCAGTTCTTC.

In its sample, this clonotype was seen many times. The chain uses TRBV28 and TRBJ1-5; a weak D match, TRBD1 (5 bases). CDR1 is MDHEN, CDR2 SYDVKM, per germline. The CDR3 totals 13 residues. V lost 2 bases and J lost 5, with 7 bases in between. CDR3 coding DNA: TGTGCCAGCAGTTTACCGGGGCATCAGCCCCAGCATTTT. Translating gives CASSLPGHQPQHF.

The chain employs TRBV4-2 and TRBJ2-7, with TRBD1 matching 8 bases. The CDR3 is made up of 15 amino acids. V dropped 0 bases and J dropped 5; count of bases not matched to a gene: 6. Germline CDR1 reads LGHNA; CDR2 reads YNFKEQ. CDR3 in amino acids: CASSQEWQGAHEQYF. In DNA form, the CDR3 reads TGTGCCAGCAGCCAAGAATGGCAGGGGGCCCACGAGCAGTACTTC.

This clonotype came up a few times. CDR3 sequence (DNA): TGTGCCAGCAGAATGGACAGAAGGAACACTGAAGCTTTCTTT. Its protein product is CASRMDRRNTEAFF. The V call is TRBV12-3 or TRBV12-4, the J call TRBJ1-1; D possibly corresponds to TRBD1 (6 bases). Trimming pared 6 bases from V and 1 base from J, leaving 12 bases between. This CDR3 comprises 14 residues.

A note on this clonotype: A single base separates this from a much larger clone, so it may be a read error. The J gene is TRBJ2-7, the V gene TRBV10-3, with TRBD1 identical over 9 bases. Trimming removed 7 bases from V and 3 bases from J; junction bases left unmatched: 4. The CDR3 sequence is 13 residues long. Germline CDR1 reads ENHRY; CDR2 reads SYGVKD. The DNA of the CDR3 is TGTGCCATCAATTCGGGACAGGGCTACGAGCAGTACTTC. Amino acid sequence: CAINSGQGYEQYF.

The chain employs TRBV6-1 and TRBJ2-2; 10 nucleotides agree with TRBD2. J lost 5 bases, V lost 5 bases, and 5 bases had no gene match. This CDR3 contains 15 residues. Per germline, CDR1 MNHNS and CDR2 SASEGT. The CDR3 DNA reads TGTGCCAGCAGTCTAGCGGGAGCTGGGACCGGGGAGCTGTTTTTT. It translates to CASSLAGAGTGELFF.

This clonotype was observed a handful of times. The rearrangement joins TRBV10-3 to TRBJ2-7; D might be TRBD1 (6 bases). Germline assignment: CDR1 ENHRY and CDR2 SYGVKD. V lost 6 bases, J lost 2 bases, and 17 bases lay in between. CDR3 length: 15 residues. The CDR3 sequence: CAIRKNRVSPYEQYF. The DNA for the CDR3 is TGTGCCATCAGAAAGAACAGGGTGTCCCCCTACGAGCAGTACTTC.

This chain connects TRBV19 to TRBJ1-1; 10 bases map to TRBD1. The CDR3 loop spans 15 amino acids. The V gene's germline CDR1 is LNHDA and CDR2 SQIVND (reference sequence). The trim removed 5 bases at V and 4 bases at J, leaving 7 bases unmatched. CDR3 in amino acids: CASSVTGTGATEAFF. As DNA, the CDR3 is TGTGCCAGTAGTGTGACCGGGACAGGGGCCACTGAAGCTTTCTTT.

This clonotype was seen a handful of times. The CDR3 here is CASSLAPPGPGGEQYF. CDR3 bases: TGTGCCAGCAGCTTAGCGCCGCCGGGACCCGGTGGGGAGCAGTACTTC. The chain employs TRBV11-1 and TRBJ2-7; D tentatively fits TRBD1 or TRBD2 (5 bases each). Germline V gives CDR1 SGHAT, CDR2 FQDESV (reference sequence). This CDR3 has 16 amino acids. With 0 bases removed from V and 7 bases from J, the gap between germline ends came to 19 bases.